This TCR beta chain emerged from a study of T cell responses to AZD1222 COVID-19 vaccine. Study at large: The analysis combined second doses at about 4 or about 12 weeks.

CDR3 length: 17 amino acids. Germline CDR1 SGHTA, CDR2 FQGTGA. Trimming removed 3 bases from V and 0 bases from J, with 14 bases in between. TCRdb's copy holds only in-frame clones and misses some; the assay was immunoSEQ multiplex PCR. The table records more than 75,000 clones, approximately 90% of them present only once. The source of this sequence is an adult in good health. Sequenced here: peripheral blood, sampled on day 0 of AZD1222 vaccination. The J gene is TRBJ2-2, the V gene TRBV7-3; D perhaps matches TRBD2 (5 bases). CDR3: CASSFGQSGANTGELFF. CDR3 in DNA: TGTGCCAGCAGCTTCGGTCAGAGCGGCGCGAACACCGGGGAGCTGTTTTTT.